The 10 T cell receptor beta chains presented below share a single source sample, sequenced in a study of T cell repertoires in ileal Crohn's disease (dated by TCRdb to between 2017 and 2020). Library preparation used the immunoSEQ multiplex PCR assay. TCRdb took over this immuneACCESS table, retaining in-frame rearrangements with V and J assigned. Such tables are incomplete; in checked studies, under half of the missing clones stem from an unresolved V gene, and the remainder is unexplained. This sample has 15,000 to 20,000 clones in its table, and approximately 94% of those were observed once. Around 3.2% of the sample comes from the top ten. The sample taken for sequencing was ileal tissue. These receptors were taken from an adult with Crohn's disease.

The chain couples TRBV5-4 to TRBJ2-5, with 8 bases that match TRBD2. Germline CDR1 is SGHNT and CDR2 is YYREEE (reference sequence). This CDR3 has 17 residues. J was trimmed by 5 bases and V by 1 base; bases with no gene match: 13. The CDR3 loop is CASSLFSSAGGGETQYF. As DNA, the CDR3 is TGTGCCAGCAGCTTGTTTTCCTCCGCGGGGGGCGGGGAGACCCAGTACTTC.

The chain couples TRBV7-2 to TRBJ2-6, with 7 bases lining up with TRBD1. This CDR3 region has 15 residues. The germline gives CDR1 SGHTA, CDR2 FQGNSA. The junction had 1 base not matched to a gene; V was cut back by 2 bases and J by 3 bases. Written as DNA, the CDR3 is TGTGCCAGCAGCTTACAGGGGGTTGGGGCCAACGTCCTGACTTTC. Its translation: CASSLQGVGANVLTF.

The chain is built from TRBV5-1 and TRBJ2-5; 9 bases align to TRBD1. Germline CDR1 is SGHRS and CDR2 is YFSETQ. After removal of 4 bases from V and 5 bases from J, the junction contained 6 bases not matched to a gene. The CDR3 has 14 amino acids. The CDR3 coding sequence is TGCGCCAGCAGCGGATGGACAGGGGAGGAGACCCAGTACTTC. Translating gives CASSGWTGEETQYF.

The J gene is TRBJ2-3, the V gene TRBV29-1; D is possibly TRBD2 (6 bases). Germline CDR1 SQVTM, CDR2 ANQGSEA. The CDR3 is made up of 14 amino acids. The V end lost 0 bases, the J end lost 7 bases, and 14 bases lay between the germline ends. The DNA of the CDR3 is TGCAGCGTTGAAGACGGCAGGGAGGTACATACGCAGTATTTT. This gives the protein CSVEDGREVHTQYF.

CDR3 protein: CATSRERQGPNSPLHF. DNA of the CDR3: TGTGCCACCAGCAGAGAAAGACAGGGCCCAAATTCACCCCTCCACTTT. J is TRBJ1-6 and V is TRBV15; TRBD1 aligns across 7 bases. With 0 bases clipped from V and 7 bases from J, the junction kept 6 bases outside the gene matches. Germline V CDR1 and CDR2: LNHNV, YYDKDF (reference sequence). The CDR3 is 16 amino acids.

The genes are TRBV11-2 and TRBJ1-2; D is unresolved. The CDR3 has 13 amino acids. Looked up from germline, CDR1 is SGHAT and CDR2 is FQNNGV. Trimming took off 1 base at V and 4 bases at J, with 7 bases between the two ends. This chain's CDR3 is CASSLGDSYGYTF. Here the CDR3 DNA reads TGTGCCAGCAGCTTAGGAGACTCCTATGGCTACACCTTC.

This chain links TRBV9 with TRBJ1-3, with D maybe TRBD1 (6 bases). The V end was cut by 5 bases, the J end by 8 bases, with 14 bases between. The germline V gene encodes CDR1 SGDLS and CDR2 YYNGEE. The CDR3 contains 13 residues. The CDR3 DNA reads as TGTGCCAGCAGTTACAGGGCTGGGGACACCATATATTTT. It codes for CASSYRAGDTIYF.

V gene TRBV5-4 combines with J gene TRBJ2-7; possible D gene TRBD1, 5 bases. The germline V gene encodes CDR1 SGHNT and CDR2 YYREEE (reference sequence). This CDR3 has 14 residues. The germline V and J ends were trimmed by 0 bases and 3 bases, with 10 bases remaining between them. CDR3 in DNA: TGTGCCAGCAGCTTGGAGGGGCGGCTCTACGAGCAGTACTTC. This translates into CASSLEGRLYEQYF.

The count of this clone is one. The chain is built from TRBV5-6 and TRBJ2-7; tentative D call: TRBD1 (5 bases). Trimming took 0 bases from V and 2 from J, leaving 12 bases between them. CDR3 length: 15 residues. Per the germline V gene, CDR1 is SGHDT and CDR2 is YYEEEE. CDR3 sequence: CASSLERTLTYEQYF. The CDR3 bases are TGTGCCAGCAGCTTGGAACGGACATTGACCTACGAGCAGTACTTC.

In DNA form, the CDR3 reads TGTGCCAGCAGTGGAGGGCTGAGCAATCAGCCCCAGCATTTT. Translating it yields CASSGGLSNQPQHF. This sequence joins TRBV2 and TRBJ1-5; D not resolved. Per the germline V gene, CDR1 is SNHLY and CDR2 is FYNNEI. The ends were cut back, 4 bases at V and 1 base at J, with 8 bases in the middle. The CDR3 length is 14 residues.